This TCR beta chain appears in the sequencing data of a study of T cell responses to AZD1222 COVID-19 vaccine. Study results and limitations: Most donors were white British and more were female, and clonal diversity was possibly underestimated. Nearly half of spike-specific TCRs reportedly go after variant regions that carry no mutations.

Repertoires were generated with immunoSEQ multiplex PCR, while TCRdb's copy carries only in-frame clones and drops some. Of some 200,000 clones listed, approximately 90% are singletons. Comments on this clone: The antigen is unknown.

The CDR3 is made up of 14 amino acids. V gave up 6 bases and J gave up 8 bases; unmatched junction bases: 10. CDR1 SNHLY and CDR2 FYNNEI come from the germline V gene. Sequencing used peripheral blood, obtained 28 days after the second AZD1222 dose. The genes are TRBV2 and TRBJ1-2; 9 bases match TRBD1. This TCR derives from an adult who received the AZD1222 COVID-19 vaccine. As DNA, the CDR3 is TGTGCCAGCAGGCCCTGGACAGGGGTTGTGGGCTACACCTTC. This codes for CASRPWTGVVGYTF.